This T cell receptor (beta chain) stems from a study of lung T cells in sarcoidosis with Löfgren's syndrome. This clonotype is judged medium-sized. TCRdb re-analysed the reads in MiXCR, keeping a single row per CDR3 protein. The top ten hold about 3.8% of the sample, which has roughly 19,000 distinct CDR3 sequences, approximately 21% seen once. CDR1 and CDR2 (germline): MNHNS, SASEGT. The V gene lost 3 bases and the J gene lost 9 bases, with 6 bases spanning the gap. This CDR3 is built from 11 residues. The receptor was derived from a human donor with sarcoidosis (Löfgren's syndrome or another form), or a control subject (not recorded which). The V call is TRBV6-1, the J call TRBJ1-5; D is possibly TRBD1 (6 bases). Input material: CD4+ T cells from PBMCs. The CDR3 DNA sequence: TGTGCCAGCAGTGAGACAGGGCCCCAGCATTTT. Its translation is CASSETGPQHF.